This entry describes one T cell receptor beta chain. Vbeta (60) and Jbeta (13) primers were used in the PCR. Profiled with immunoSEQ multiplex PCR; TCRdb holds only in-frame clones, not every one. The sample lists 150,000 to 200,000 clones, around 87% occurring once. The sample originates from a study of cytomegalovirus exposure and HLA in healthy donors. The CDR3 covers 19 residues. V shed 1 base and J shed 3 bases, with 22 bases lying between them. Germline lookup yields CDR1 SGHNT and CDR2 YENEEA. Sample: PBMCs. This clonotype was sampled from a young woman in good health and CMV-seronegative. This chain connects TRBV11-3 to TRBJ2-1; a weak D match, TRBD2 (5 bases). CDR3 sequence reads: CASSLAFGPNRDLYNEQFF. DNA for the CDR3: TGTGCCAGCAGCTTAGCCTTTGGTCCTAACCGGGATCTCTACAATGAGCAGTTCTTC.